This entry is about one T cell receptor (beta chain). The data originate from a study of blood T cell repertoires in COVID-19. The wider study: Whether acute or convalescent, the COVID-19 samples came from the United States, Italy and Spain. Nucleic acid was either cDNA or gDNA, and it came from T cells, B-cell-depleted T cells, or PBMCs.

Original handling: Using reference gene primer amplification, nucleated cell counts were estimated. Assay used: immunoSEQ multiplex PCR; TCRdb lists only in-frame clones, some missing. From that table come the V and J calls and clone size; the DNA was used to work out D and trimming. The table includes around 200,000 clones, approximately 84% detected once. Germline values: CDR1 SNHLY, CDR2 FYNNEI. The CDR3 covers 13 residues. The trim removed 8 bases at V and 11 bases at J, leaving 13 bases unmatched. The chain carries TRBV2 and TRBJ1-1; TRBD1 agrees at 8 bases. This clonotype originated in a man aged 35-49 years with active or convalescent COVID-19. The specimen sequenced was peripheral blood. CDR3 in DNA: TGTGCCAGCGGGGGGGAAGGACAGGGCCCGGCTTTCTTT. Translation: CASGGEGQGPAFF.